The rows below give T cell receptor beta chains drawn from one sample of a study of graft-versus-host responses after intestinal transplantation. Produced via immunoSEQ multiplex PCR; TCRdb's table is partial and in-frame only. The sample shows some 62,000 clones, more than 90% of them seen only once. These receptors have no identified antigens. Source: unstimulated CD8+ T cells sorted from spleen or lymph node cells, taken before transplant. These TCRs come from a human donor who was the organ donor for an intestinal transplant. Both conserved end residues are part of each CDR3. Fields, in order: clone size, CDR3 length, J gene, D gene, V gene, CDR3 DNA, CDR3 protein. D genes are given only for firm matches. Clone size is not always given. Where it is, it says once, few, many or a class for expanded clones.

. | 15 | TRBJ2-7 | TRBD2 | TRBV4-2 | TGTGCCAGCAGCCAAAGGACTAGCGGGAGTTACGAGCAGTACTTC | CASSQRTSGSYEQYF
. | 15 | TRBJ2-7 | . | TRBV2 | TGTGCCAGCAGTGAGTTCGGCCGGGACTTCTACGAGCAGTACTTC | CASSEFGRDFYEQYF
. | 11 | TRBJ1-2 | . | TRBV6-6 | TGTGCCAGCAGACCTTCAGGCGGCTACACCTTC | CASRPSGGYTF
. | 11 | TRBJ2-7 | . | TRBV5-8 | TGTGCCAGCAGCGTAACCTACGAGCAGTACTTC | CASSVTYEQYF
. | 15 | TRBJ2-7 | TRBD1 | TRBV4-3 | TGCGCCAGCAGCCAAAGCCCTCAGGGGGCCTACGAGCAGTACTTC | CASSQSPQGAYEQYF
once | 16 | TRBJ2-7 | . | TRBV9 | TGTGCCAGCAGCGTAGGTGACGGGAGCGCCTCCTACGAGCAGTACTTC | CASSVGDGSASYEQYF
. | 15 | TRBJ1-5 | . | TRBV7-9 | TGTGCCAGCAGCTCAAACAGGGAAAAGAATCAGCCCCAGCATTTT | CASSSNREKNQPQHF
. | 17 | TRBJ2-4 | TRBD2 | TRBV19 | TGTGCCAGTAGTAAGGGTGAGCCGGGACTAGCGTTTGGCATTCAGTACTTC | CASSKGEPGLAFGIQYF
. | 18 | TRBJ1-5 | . | TRBV28 | TGTGCCAGCAGTTTAAAGGGGCTTGGAGGGGCGGGCAATCAGCCCCAGCATTTT | CASSLKGLGGAGNQPQHF
once | 12 | TRBJ2-1 | . | TRBV27 | TGTGCCAGCACCCAAACTAGTTCCGCGCAGTTCTTC | CASTQTSSAQFF
. | 17 | TRBJ1-1 | . | TRBV28 | TGTGCCAGCAAACACAGGGAAAGAATCGGCATGAACACTGAAGCTTTCTTT | CASKHRERIGMNTEAFF
once | 13 | TRBJ2-3 | TRBD2 | TRBV28 | TGTGCCAGCAGTTTCTCCGCGGGAGGGTGGCAGTATTTT | CASSFSAGGWQYF
. | 18 | TRBJ1-4 | TRBD1 | TRBV28 | TGTGCCAGCAGTTTATTACCTAATACAGGGGGTTCTAATGAAAAACTGTTTTTT | CASSLLPNTGGSNEKLFF
. | 15 | TRBJ2-7 | TRBD2 | TRBV6-5 | TGTGCCAGCAGTTACTCGATAGCGGGAGGTTACGAGCAGTACTTC | CASSYSIAGGYEQYF
. | 13 | TRBJ1-1 | . | TRBV27 | TGTGCCAGCAGGTACACCATGAACACTGAAGCTTTCTTT | CASRYTMNTEAFF
once | 18 | TRBJ2-7 | . | TRBV7-3 | TGTGCCAGCAGCCCAGACATGGGAAGATGGGCGGGATTGGGGTCAGCCTACTTC | CASSPDMGRWAGLGSAYF
. | 12 | TRBJ2-7 | . | TRBV11-1 | TGTGCCAGCAGCCCAACTAGCTACGAGCAGTACTTC | CASSPTSYEQYF
few | 16 | TRBJ2-5 | TRBD2 | TRBV27 | TGTGCCAGCAGTACCTCCGGGACTAGCGGAGGGGAGACCCAGTACTTC | CASSTSGTSGGETQYF
. | 15 | TRBJ1-5 | . | TRBV6-4 | TGTGCCAGCAGTGAAGAAGGGGGGGGGAATCAGCCCCAGCATTTT | CASSEEGGGNQPQHF
once | 16 | TRBJ2-1 | . | TRBV4-1 | TGCGCCAGCAGCCAAGATATAACAGGGTGGAACAATGAGCAGTTCTTC | CASSQDITGWNNEQFF
. | 15 | TRBJ2-1 | TRBD2 | TRBV29-1 | TGCAGCGTTGAAGATAGTGGCAGCGGGAGGGGTGAGCAGTTCTTC | CSVEDSGSGRGEQFF
. | 16 | TRBJ2-6 | TRBD2 | TRBV19 | TGTGCCAGTAGTATCATGGGGGGGGCTGGGGCCAACGTCCTGACTTTC | CASSIMGGAGANVLTF
. | 14 | TRBJ1-1 | TRBD1 | TRBV14 | TGTGCCAGCAGCCGAGACAGGGGTCGAACTGAAGCTTTCTTT | CASSRDRGRTEAFF
once | 16 | TRBJ1-1 | TRBD1 | TRBV7-9 | TGTGCCAGCAGCTTCTTTCGGGACAGGGGGAACACTGAAGCTTTCTTT | CASSFFRDRGNTEAFF
once | 14 | TRBJ1-1 | . | TRBV27 | TGTGCCAGCAGTTTTAATCGGAGGGCCCGGAGGGTTGTCTTT | CASSFNRRARRVVF
. | 16 | TRBJ2-1 | TRBD2 | TRBV7-3 | TGTGCCAGCAGCTACCATAGCGGGAGCTCCTACAATGAGCAGTTCTTC | CASSYHSGSSYNEQFF
. | 13 | TRBJ2-7 | . | TRBV7-7 | TGTGCCGGGGCCGCGGAGGGTTCCTACGAGCAGTACTTC | CAGAAEGSYEQYF
. | 16 | TRBJ2-7 | . | TRBV7-9 | TGTGCCAGCAGCTTAGCCCCCGGGGTAGCCTACTACGAGCAGTACTTC | CASSLAPGVAYYEQYF
. | 14 | TRBJ1-2 | . | TRBV19 | TGTGCCAGTAGTATGATGGGAGGTGGAAATGACTACACCTTC | CASSMMGGGNDYTF
. | 17 | TRBJ1-2 | . | TRBV11-2 | TGTGCCAGCAGCTTATCCGGCAGGGAAGAGACTAACTATGGCTACACCTTC | CASSLSGREETNYGYTF
. | 14 | TRBJ2-3 | TRBD1 | TRBV9 | TGTGCCAGCAGCGGGACAGGGAGCACAGATACGCAGTATTTT | CASSGTGSTDTQYF
. | 13 | TRBJ2-2 | TRBD1 | TRBV30 | TGTGCCAGACAGGGTCTGAACACCGGGGAGCTGTTTTTT | CARQGLNTGELFF
. | 16 | TRBJ2-7 | TRBD1 | TRBV5-1 | TGCGCCAGCAGCTTGGAATGGGGGACAGGGGTCTACGAGCAGTACTTC | CASSLEWGTGVYEQYF
. | 15 | TRBJ2-7 | . | TRBV27 | TGTGCCAGCAGTTCTATACCGGGACACTTCTACGAGCAGTACTTC | CASSSIPGHFYEQYF
. | 14 | TRBJ2-5 | . | TRBV9 | TGTGCCAGCAGCGCAACAGGGACCGAAGAGACCCAGTACTTC | CASSATGTEETQYF
. | 14 | TRBJ2-7 | . | TRBV28 | TGTGCCAGCAGTTTCCCGGGAGACGCCTACGAGCAGTACTTC | CASSFPGDAYEQYF
. | 15 | TRBJ2-1 | TRBD2 | TRBV19 | TGTGCCAGTAGTTGGACTAGCGGGGCCCCCAATGAGCAGTTCTTC | CASSWTSGAPNEQFF
once | 12 | TRBJ1-4 | . | TRBV19 | TGTGCCAGTATCCATTCTGACGGACTACTGTTTTTT | CASIHSDGLLFF
. | 16 | TRBJ1-2 | TRBD1 | TRBV28 | TGTGCCAGCAGTTGGCGAGGGGACAGTGTCTCATATGGCTACACCTTC | CASSWRGDSVSYGYTF